This T cell receptor beta chain was profiled in a study of blood T cell repertoires in COVID-19. Study details: Samples representing acute and convalescent COVID-19 were sourced from the United States, Italy and Spain.

The data were produced by immunoSEQ multiplex PCR, yet TCRdb's version contains in-frame clones alone and is incomplete. This sample carries about 60,000 clones, around nine tenths of them seen once, and the ten largest clones take less than 5%. This clonotype originated in a man aged 60 to 69 with acute or convalescent COVID-19. The sample was peripheral blood.

The CDR3 DNA follows: TGTGCCAGCAGATCGGGAGGGCTCTACGAGCAGTACTTC. This codes for CASRSGGLYEQYF. The chain joins TRBV6-6 to TRBJ2-7; 8 bases are a match to TRBD2. J lost 3 bases, V lost 6 bases, and 4 bases had no gene match. The V gene's germline CDR1 is MNHNY and CDR2 SVGAGI (reference sequence). The CDR3 is made up of 13 amino acids.